Sequencing of this T cell receptor (beta chain) was carried out in a study of CXCR3-negative and CXCR3-positive naive CD8 T cells. This CDR3 is 14 amino acids long. Germline CDR1 and CDR2: MGHDK and SYGVNS. Findings of the study overall: TRBV-TRBJ usage was alike in naive CXCR3-negative and CXCR3-positive cells but differed in memory cells. CXCR3-positive naive cells had more hydrophobic TRB CDR3s than CXCR3-negative naive cells. The authors found comparable surface CD5 between naive subsets and inferred TCR strength from TRB CDR3 properties.

Naive CD8+ T cells displayed a CD45RO-CCR7+CD27+CD95- phenotype. Note on this clonotype: What it binds is not known.

In preparing the TRB cDNA libraries, 5' RACE with UMI labels was used. TCRdb reanalyzed the 5' RACE reads and collapses them to one entry per CDR3 protein, without DNA. The table lists 130,000 to 150,000 distinct CDR3 sequences. The chain recombines TRBV25-1 with TRBJ2-7; TCRdb's D call of TRBD2 is untestable without DNA. Input material: naive CXCR3+ CD8+ T cells from blood. Sample subset: CD45RO-CCR7+CD27+CD95- naive CD8+ T cells expressing CXCR3 (TNR3+). The sequence was collected from a human donor in good health. Some clones in this sample may be carry-over from other donors' samples. CDR3 sequence: CASSDRQGRYEQYF.